These 26 T cell receptor beta chains were sequenced from one sample in a study of Ad26.COV2.S vaccination and SARS-CoV-2 variants. Measured with immunoSEQ multiplex PCR; TCRdb has only the in-frame clones, and not every one. The sample shows about 350,000 clones, approximately 86% of them seen only once. Treatment noted: 15 to 20 received Ad26.COV2.S at low or high dose, single or two shots; about 5 received placebo; per-sample allocation not given. Material that was analyzed had been drawn on day 63 after the first vaccine or placebo injection. The sequencing used peripheral blood, collected in a trial of Ad26.COV2.S vaccine versus placebo. These receptors were collected from a person aged 18-65 years who received the Ad26.COV2.S COVID-19 vaccine or a placebo.

The chain employs TRBV5-1 and TRBJ2-5, with 9 bases aligning to TRBD2. V gave up 1 base and J gave up 2 bases; unmatched junction bases: 15. This CDR3 is built from 19 residues. Germline V CDR1 and CDR2: SGHRS, YFSETQ. DNA of the CDR3: TGCGCCAGCAGCTTGCACATATTAGGCAGCGGGGGGCCTCAAGAGACCCAGTACTTC. It yields the protein CASSLHILGSGGPQETQYF.

V gene TRBV3-1 (or the pseudogene TRBV3-2) combines with J gene TRBJ2-2; 7 nucleotides match TRBD2. This CDR3 is 16 amino acids long. Germline CDR1 LGHDT, CDR2 YNNKEL (reference sequence). Trimming cost V 3 bases and J 1 base; bases outside gene matches: 5. CDR3 sequence: CASSQGLPLNTGELFF. DNA of the CDR3: TGTGCCAGCAGCCAGGGACTACCTTTGAACACCGGGGAGCTGTTTTTT.

The chain has TRBV6-5 and TRBJ1-1; 9 bases align to TRBD1. The germline V gene encodes CDR1 MNHEY and CDR2 SVGAGI. Trimming took 4 bases from V and 0 from J; bases not matched to a gene: 3. The CDR3 consists of 15 residues. The CDR3 DNA is TGTGCCAGCAGTTCCCGGACAGGGGTGAACACTGAAGCTTTCTTT. Encoded protein: CASSSRTGVNTEAFF.

This sequence joins TRBV6-5 and TRBJ2-5; D is undetermined. V lost 0 bases to trimming and J lost 2 bases, with 4 bases between them. The CDR3 consists of 13 residues. Per the germline V gene, CDR1 is MNHEY and CDR2 is SVGAGI. CDR3 protein: CASSYSQQETQYF. In DNA form, the CDR3 reads TGTGCCAGCAGTTACTCCCAACAAGAGACCCAGTACTTC.

This chain joins TRBV30 and TRBJ2-5; 8 positions agree with TRBD1. J lost 5 bases, V lost 1 base, and 9 bases had no gene match. The CDR3 covers 15 residues. CDR1 and CDR2 (germline): GTSNPN, SVGIG (reference sequence). Written as DNA, the CDR3 is TGTGCCTGGAGTGGGGGGACAGGAGGTGGGGAGACCCAGTACTTC. Translated: CAWSGGTGGGETQYF.

The J gene is TRBJ1-2, the V gene TRBV7-9, with a weak D call TRBD1 (5 bases). CDR1 is SEHNR, CDR2 FQNEAQ, per germline (reference sequence). V dropped 5 bases and J dropped 4 bases, with 26 bases sitting between them. This CDR3 contains 18 residues. The CDR3 sequence is CASSPLGRVGFDSYGYTF. CDR3 bases: TGTGCCAGCAGCCCCCTGGGCAGGGTTGGTTTTGATAGCTATGGCTACACCTTC. Full variable domain (remainder filled in from reference TRBV7-9 and TRBJ1-2): DTGVSQNPRHKITKRGQNVTFRCDPISEHNRLYWYRQTLGQGPEFLTYFQNEAQLEKSRLLSDRFSAERPKGSFSTLEIQRTEQGDSAMYLCASSPLGRVGFDSYGYTFGSGTRLTVV.

The chain employs TRBV5-1 and TRBJ2-5; 10 positions agree with TRBD1. Germline V gene lookup returns CDR1 SGHRS and CDR2 YFSETQ. The CDR3 sequence is 16 residues long. After removal of 4 bases from V and 0 bases from J, the junction contained 6 bases not matched to a gene. CDR3 coding DNA: TGCGCCAGCAGCAGGACAGGGGGTCTGTACCAAGAGACCCAGTACTTC. Translated, it gives CASSRTGGLYQETQYF.

This clone was detected a few times. The chain joins TRBV4-3 to TRBJ1-1; 7 bases fit TRBD1. The CDR3 totals 16 residues. Trimming cost V 3 bases and J 2 bases; bases outside gene matches: 9. Germline lookup yields CDR1 LGHNA and CDR2 YSLEER. As DNA, the CDR3 is TGCGCCAGCAGCCAGGACAGGACTCTACTCAACACTGAAGCTTTCTTT. It is translated as CASSQDRTLLNTEAFF.

The table lists this clone with a count of one. This rearrangement joins TRBV5-1 to TRBJ1-1; tentative D call: TRBD1 (5 bases). CDR1 and CDR2 (germline): SGHRS, YFSETQ. CDR3 length: 15 residues. V gave up 0 bases and J gave up 0 bases, with 9 bases separating them. The CDR3 loop is CASSLATGLNTEAFF. The CDR3 coding sequence is TGCGCCAGCAGCTTGGCCACAGGACTGAACACTGAAGCTTTCTTT. The entire variable domain, with the rest obtained from reference TRBV5-1 and TRBJ1-1, is as follows: KAGVTQTPRYLIKTRGQQVTLSCSPISGHRSVSWYQQTPGQGLQFLFEYFSETQRNKGNFPGRFSGRQFSNSRSEMNVSTLELGDSALYLCASSLATGLNTEAFFGQGTRLTVV.

CDR3: CASSFDGNTIYF. The CDR3 DNA reads as TGTGCCAGCAGTTTCGACGGAAACACCATATATTTT. This chain uses TRBV6-5 with TRBJ1-3; D unresolved. The germline V and J ends were trimmed by 4 bases and 4 bases, with 5 bases remaining between them. The CDR3 extends over 12 amino acids. Germline V gene data show CDR1 as MNHEY and CDR2 as SVGAGI.

This clone showed up just once. This chain joins TRBV27 and TRBJ2-6; TRBD2 is a possible D gene (6 bases). The germline V and J ends were trimmed by 1 base and 3 bases, with 10 bases remaining between them. This CDR3 region has 16 residues. Germline V gene data show CDR1 as MNHEY and CDR2 as SMNVEV (reference sequence). The CDR3 region is CASSLLAGGGANVLTF. CDR3 DNA sequence: TGTGCCAGCAGTTTATTAGCCGGGGGTGGGGCCAACGTCCTGACTTTC.

This chain joins TRBV4-3 and TRBJ2-1; maybe TRBD2 (6 bases). CDR1 and CDR2 from the germline V gene are LGHNA and YSLEER. With 0 bases removed from V and 5 bases from J, the gap between germline ends came to 17 bases. This CDR3 comprises 17 residues. The CDR3 region has the DNA TGCGCCAGCAGCCAAGACTGGGGGGTCCCGCGGGACAATGAGCAGTTCTTC. It encodes CASSQDWGVPRDNEQFF.

This chain connects TRBV27 to TRBJ2-3, with 9 bases aligning to TRBD1. There are 18 residues in the CDR3. The J segment lost 3 bases and the V segment lost 2 bases, leaving 12 bases of the junction unmatched. CDR1 is MNHEY and CDR2 is SMNVEV in the germline V gene (reference sequence). The CDR3 here is CASSLPTGGRPGTDTQYF. The CDR3 nucleotides are TGTGCCAGCAGTTTACCAACAGGGGGCCGACCCGGTACAGATACGCAGTATTTT.

The chain carries TRBV11-3 and TRBJ2-7; a possible D gene is TRBD2 (5 bases). Trimming left V 2 bases short and J 6 bases short, with 11 bases between. Germline-derived CDR1 and CDR2 are SGHNT and YENEEA. This CDR3 is 13 amino acids long. CDR3 in amino acids: CASSLNLRGEQYF. The CDR3 nucleotides read TGTGCCAGCAGCTTAAACCTCCGGGGCGAGCAGTACTTC.

The gene calls are TRBV10-3 and TRBJ2-3, with 8 nucleotides matching TRBD1. The V gene's germline CDR1 is ENHRY and CDR2 SYGVKD. The CDR3 is 15 amino acids. Trimming cost V 6 bases and J 0 bases; bases outside gene matches: 5. In DNA form, the CDR3 reads TGTGCCATCAGGGGACAGGAGATTAGCACAGATACGCAGTATTTT. Its translation is CAIRGQEISTDTQYF.

V usage is TRBV7-2 and J usage is TRBJ2-2, with D unclear. V was clipped by 3 bases and J by 7 bases, with 12 bases between them. This CDR3 is 14 amino acids long. Germline values: CDR1 SGHTA, CDR2 FQGNSA. The CDR3 spells CASSLTANGGELFF. CDR3 nucleotide sequence: TGTGCCAGCAGCTTGACGGCTAATGGCGGGGAGCTGTTTTTT.

This chain joins TRBV7-2 and TRBJ1-4, with D unclear. The CDR3 is 14 residues long. Germline CDR1 and CDR2: SGHTA and FQGNSA. V lost 3 bases and J lost 7, with 12 bases in between. For the CDR3, the DNA is TGTGCCAGCAGCTTGAACGGGATCGGTGAAAAACTGTTTTTT. It is translated as CASSLNGIGEKLFF.

The V and J genes are TRBV29-1 and TRBJ2-3, with TRBD2 identical over 11 bases. V lost 3 bases, J lost 5 bases, and 7 bases stayed unmatched. The CDR3 covers 15 residues. Per the germline V gene, CDR1 is SQVTM and CDR2 is ANQGSEA. The chain's CDR3 is CSVDSLAGGQDTQYF. The CDR3 DNA reads TGCAGCGTTGATAGTCTAGCGGGGGGTCAAGATACGCAGTATTTT.

J is TRBJ2-7 and V is TRBV11-1; 8 bases are a match to TRBD2. V gave up 5 bases and J gave up 3 bases; unmatched junction bases: 9. CDR1 is SGHAT and CDR2 is FQDESV in the germline V gene (reference sequence). There are 15 residues in the CDR3. CDR3 in amino acids: CASSPQAGVGYEQYF. CDR3 bases: TGTGCCAGCAGCCCGCAAGCGGGAGTTGGCTACGAGCAGTACTTC.

The V and J genes are TRBV3-1 (or the pseudogene TRBV3-2) and TRBJ1-1; D unresolved. V was shortened by 5 bases and J by 4 bases, with 11 bases between the two germline ends. Germline CDR1 and CDR2: LGHDT and YNNKEL (reference sequence). The CDR3 loop spans 13 amino acids. As DNA, the CDR3 is TGTGCCAGCAGCTTGGCTCTTTCCACTGAAGCTTTCTTT. It is translated as CASSLALSTEAFF.

To note about this clone: This sample includes further DNA sequences coding for the same CDR3. The V and J genes are TRBV27 and TRBJ2-2; no reliable D call. V was trimmed by 0 bases and J by 5 bases, leaving 4 bases between them. The CDR3 loop spans 13 amino acids. Germline assignment: CDR1 MNHEY and CDR2 SMNVEV (reference sequence). The CDR3 DNA is TGTGCCAGCAGTTTATCGTGGACCGGGGAGCTGTTTTTT. Translated: CASSLSWTGELFF.

V is TRBV6-2 or TRBV6-3 and J is TRBJ2-5; the D gene is possibly TRBD2 (6 bases). CDR3 length: 15 residues. Trimming took 5 bases from V and 6 from J, leaving 19 bases between them. Germline loops: CDR1 MNHEY, CDR2 SVGEGT. The CDR3 coding sequence is TGTGCCAGCAGTCTCCTATTGGGGAGGCGGCAGACCCAGTACTTC. Amino acids: CASSLLLGRRQTQYF.

CDR3 DNA sequence: TGTGCCAGCAGCACGGTGTGGGGGGATAAAGATGGCTACACCTTC. This sequence encodes CASSTVWGDKDGYTF. The V gene is TRBV7-9, the J gene TRBJ1-2, with a weak D call TRBD1 (5 bases). Germline CDR1 reads SEHNR; CDR2 reads FQNEAQ (reference sequence). Trimming removed 5 bases at V and 6 bases at J, with 19 bases between. The CDR3 covers 15 residues.

The chain has TRBV6-6 and TRBJ2-7; 7 bases fit TRBD1. Germline V gene lookup returns CDR1 MNHNY and CDR2 SVGAGI (reference sequence). The CDR3 runs 14 residues. The ends lost 3 bases at V and 3 bases at J; junction bases unmatched: 5. CDR3 nucleotide sequence: TGTGCCAGCAGTTATGGGGACAGAAGCTACGAGCAGTACTTC. Encoded protein: CASSYGDRSYEQYF.

V is TRBV19 and J is TRBJ2-5; 10 bases agree with TRBD2. Germline V gene data show CDR1 as LNHDA and CDR2 as SQIVND (reference sequence). This CDR3 contains 14 residues. Trimming cost V 2 bases and J 4 bases; bases outside gene matches: 1. CDR3 in amino acids: CASSISGRGETQYF. The DNA for the CDR3 is TGTGCCAGTAGTATAAGCGGGAGGGGAGAGACCCAGTACTTC.

This clone is a singleton in its sample. J is TRBJ1-6 and V is TRBV7-9; 9 bases line up with TRBD1. Per germline, CDR1 SEHNR and CDR2 FQNEAQ (reference sequence). The junction had 8 bases not matched to a gene; V was cut back by 5 bases and J by 3 bases. The CDR3 contains 17 residues. As DNA, the CDR3 is TGTGCCAGCAGCACCGGGACAGGGAGAATCTATAATTCACCCCTCCACTTT. Residues: CASSTGTGRIYNSPLHF. Complete variable domain (other parts from reference TRBV7-9 and TRBJ1-6): DTGVSQNPRHKITKRGQNVTFRCDPISEHNRLYWYRQTLGQGPEFLTYFQNEAQLEKSRLLSDRFSAERPKGSFSTLEIQRTEQGDSAMYLCASSTGTGRIYNSPLHFGNGTRLTVT.